This T cell receptor (beta chain) was identified in a study of blood T cell repertoires in COVID-19. Study summary: Material from acute and convalescent COVID-19 was sourced from the United States, Italy and Spain. From T cells, B-cell-depleted T cells, or PBMCs came the material, which was cDNA or gDNA.

Sequencing used immunoSEQ multiplex PCR; TCRdb keeps in-frame clones, though not all of them. The repertoire has approximately 300,000 clones, nearly 90% of them found once; the top ten carry roughly a tenth. This clone was counted once. The germline CDR1 and CDR2 sequences are LNHDA and SQIVND (reference sequence). V lost 3 bases and J 2 bases, leaving 13 bases between the germline ends. The CDR3 is 16 amino acids. The receptor was isolated from a woman in her 30s who had recovered from COVID-19. The specimen was PBMCs or T cells enriched from blood (not recorded which). The rearrangement uses TRBV19 and TRBJ1-4; D ambiguous. For the CDR3, the DNA is TGTGCCAGTAGTATTGCAGCTAGCGGCACTAATGAAAAACTGTTTTTT. Translating it yields CASSIAASGTNEKLFF.